This entry lists 5 T cell receptor beta chains sequenced from one sample in a study of identifying expanded T cells in peripheral blood. Assay: immunoSEQ multiplex PCR; the TCRdb copy retains only in-frame clones and omits some. The repertoire includes about 100,000 clones, around 90% of them detected once, and just over 5.5% sits in the top ten. Sequencing was performed on blood. All receptors come from a person aged 18 to 69 in good health.

The chain links TRBV7-9 to TRBJ2-5; 7 positions match TRBD2. CDR1 and CDR2 from the germline V gene are SEHNR and FQNEAQ (reference sequence). With V trimmed by 3 bases and J by 5 bases, 12 bases remained unmatched. This CDR3 has 16 residues. The CDR3, as DNA: TGTGCCAGCAGCTTTCGAGGAGTGACTAGCTCGGAGACCCAGTACTTC. It is translated as CASSFRGVTSSETQYF.

The chain links TRBV2 to TRBJ1-1, with no clear D. Germline lookup yields CDR1 SNHLY and CDR2 FYNNEI. Trimming removed 6 bases from V and 0 bases from J, with 8 bases in between. The CDR3 has 13 residues. The CDR3 DNA follows: TGTGCCAGCAGATACCGGGTGAACACTGAAGCTTTCTTT. Protein sequence: CASRYRVNTEAFF.

This rearrangement joins TRBV5-4 to TRBJ2-3, with 7 bases aligning to TRBD1. Losses at the gene ends were 0 bases for V and 0 bases for J; bases not matched to a gene: 4. The CDR3 consists of 16 residues. Germline assignment: CDR1 SGHNT and CDR2 YYREEE (reference sequence). The CDR3 region is CASSLAEGASTDTQYF. In nucleotides, the CDR3 is TGTGCCAGCAGCTTGGCCGAGGGGGCTAGCACAGATACGCAGTATTTT.

This clone came up once. The gene calls are TRBV14 and TRBJ2-7, with D unclear. Trimming pared 5 bases from V and 5 bases from J, leaving 13 bases between. This CDR3 is 13 amino acids long. CDR1 SGHDN and CDR2 FVKESK come from the germline V gene. The CDR3 loop is CASSKIWENEQYF. The CDR3 region has the DNA TGTGCCAGCAGCAAAATCTGGGAAAACGAGCAGTACTTC.

J is TRBJ2-7 and V is TRBV7-6; 9 bases line up with TRBD1. Trimming removed 4 bases from V and 1 base from J; junction bases left unmatched: 2. Germline V gives CDR1 SGHVS, CDR2 FNYEAQ. The CDR3 runs 14 residues. CDR3 residues: CASSSGQGSYEQYF. The CDR3 nucleotides are TGTGCCAGCAGCTCCGGACAGGGGTCCTACGAGCAGTACTTC.